This TCR beta chain was identified during a study of blood T cells in healthy people across ages. Overall study findings and caveats: Across samples, TCR beta diversity tracked strongly with naive T cell percentage.

Donor samples were obtained from healthy Caucasian individuals from Russia, aged 6 to 90. Drawn from each donor were 9 to 10 milliliters of peripheral blood. Samples had at least 7 million PBMCs isolated from them. Through a sample-barcoded 5' primer and a J-beta primer mix, a second PCR was run for roughly 7 to 12 cycles. TCRdb passed the 5' RACE reads through MiXCR, listing each CDR3 protein once. The data show around 800,000 distinct CDR3 sequences, around 45% seen once. As for this clonotype: Its target is not known.

The clonotype originates from a man in his fifties or sixties in good health. Input material: blood.

The CDR3 DNA reads TGTGCCAGCAGCTTAGGCCGGACAAAAGAGACCCAGTACTTC. Amino acids: CASSLGRTKETQYF. V usage is TRBV7-2 and J usage is TRBJ2-5; tentatively, D is TRBD1 (5 bases). The CDR3 sequence is 14 residues long. Trimming shortened V by 1 base and J by 3 bases, and 9 bases separated the two germline ends. The germline V gene encodes CDR1 SGHTA and CDR2 FQGNSA.